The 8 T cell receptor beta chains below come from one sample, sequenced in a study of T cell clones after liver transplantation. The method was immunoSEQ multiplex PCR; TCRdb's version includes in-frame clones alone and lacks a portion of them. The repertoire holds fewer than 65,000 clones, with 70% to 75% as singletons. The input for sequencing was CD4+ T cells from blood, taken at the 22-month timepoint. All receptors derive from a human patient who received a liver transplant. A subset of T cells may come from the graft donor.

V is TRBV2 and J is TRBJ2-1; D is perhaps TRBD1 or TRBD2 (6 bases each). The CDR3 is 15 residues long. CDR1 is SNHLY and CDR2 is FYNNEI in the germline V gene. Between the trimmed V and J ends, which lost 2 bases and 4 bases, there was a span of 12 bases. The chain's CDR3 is CASSESGGGYNEQFF. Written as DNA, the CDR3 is TGTGCCAGCAGTGAATCCGGGGGCGGGTACAATGAGCAGTTCTTC.

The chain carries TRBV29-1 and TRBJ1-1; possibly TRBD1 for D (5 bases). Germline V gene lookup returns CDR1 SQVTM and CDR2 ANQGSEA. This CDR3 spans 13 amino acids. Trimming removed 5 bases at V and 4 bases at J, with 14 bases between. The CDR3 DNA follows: TGCAGCGTTCGAGAAATGGGGGGCACTGAAGCTTTCTTT. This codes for CSVREMGGTEAFF.

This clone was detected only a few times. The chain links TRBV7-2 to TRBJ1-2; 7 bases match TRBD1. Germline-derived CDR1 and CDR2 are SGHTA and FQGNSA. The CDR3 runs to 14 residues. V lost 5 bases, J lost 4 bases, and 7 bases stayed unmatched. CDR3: CASSLFGQAYGYTF. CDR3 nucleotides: TGTGCCAGCAGCCTATTTGGACAGGCCTATGGCTACACCTTC. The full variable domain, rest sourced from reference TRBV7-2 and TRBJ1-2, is GAGVSQSPSNKVTEKGKDVELRCDPISGHTALYWYRQSLGQGLEFLIYFQGNSAPDKSGLPSDRFSAERTGGSVSTLTIQRTQQEDSAVYLCASSLFGQAYGYTFGSGTRLTVV.

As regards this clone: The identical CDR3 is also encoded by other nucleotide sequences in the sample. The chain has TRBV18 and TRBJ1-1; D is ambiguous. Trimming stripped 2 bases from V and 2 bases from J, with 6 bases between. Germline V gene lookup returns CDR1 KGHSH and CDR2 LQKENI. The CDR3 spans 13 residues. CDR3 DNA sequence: TGTGCCAGCTCACCAGGGCAAAACACTGAAGCTTTCTTT. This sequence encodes CASSPGQNTEAFF.

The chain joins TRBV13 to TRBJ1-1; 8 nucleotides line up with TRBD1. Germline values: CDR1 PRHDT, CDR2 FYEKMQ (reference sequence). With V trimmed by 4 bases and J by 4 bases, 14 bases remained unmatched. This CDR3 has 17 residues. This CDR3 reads CASSSLGQGGYFTEAFF. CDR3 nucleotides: TGTGCCAGCAGCTCCCTAGGACAGGGAGGGTATTTCACTGAAGCTTTCTTT.

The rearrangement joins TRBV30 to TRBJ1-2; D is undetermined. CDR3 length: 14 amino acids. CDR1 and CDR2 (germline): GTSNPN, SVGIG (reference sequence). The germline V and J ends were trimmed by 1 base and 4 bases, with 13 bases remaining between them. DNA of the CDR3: TGTGCCTGGAGTGGGGTTCCCCCCGTCTATGGCTACACCTTC. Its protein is CAWSGVPPVYGYTF.

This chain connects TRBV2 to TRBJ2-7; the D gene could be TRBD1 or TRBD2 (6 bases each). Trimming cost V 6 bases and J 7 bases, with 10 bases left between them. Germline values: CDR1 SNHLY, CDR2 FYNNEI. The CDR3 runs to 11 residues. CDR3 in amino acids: CASRQGGEQYF. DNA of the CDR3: TGTGCCAGCAGACAAGGGGGGGAGCAGTACTTC.

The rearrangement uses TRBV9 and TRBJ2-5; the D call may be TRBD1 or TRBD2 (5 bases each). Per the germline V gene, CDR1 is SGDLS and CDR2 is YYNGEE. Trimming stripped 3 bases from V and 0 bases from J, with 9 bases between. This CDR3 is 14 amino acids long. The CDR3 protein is CASSEWGNQETQYF. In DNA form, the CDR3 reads TGTGCCAGCAGCGAATGGGGGAACCAAGAGACCCAGTACTTC.